This T cell receptor beta chain is from a study of blood T cell repertoires in COVID-19. The overall study: The analysed material was cDNA or gDNA that came from T cells, B-cell-depleted T cells, or PBMCs.

This study enrolled people aged 18 to 89 from about 26 US geographic areas. Symptom resolution, clearance, or two negative PCRs marked the recovered donors of Cohort 3. Original handling: Amplification of reference gene primers was used by the study to estimate nucleated cell counts. Clones were read by immunoSEQ multiplex PCR, and TCRdb kept only the in-frame ones, dropping some. The V and J calls and clone size were taken over from that table, and D and trimming were inferred from the DNA. The sample yields 250,000 to 350,000 clones, 65% to 90% seen once. Germline V gives CDR1 SGHTA, CDR2 FQGTGA. This CDR3 is built from 16 residues. V gave up 5 bases and J gave up 7 bases, with 23 bases separating them.

This clonotype was sampled from a woman in her late teens or twenties who had recovered from COVID-19. The rearrangement joins TRBV7-3 to TRBJ1-2; a weak D match, TRBD1 (5 bases). Sequencing used PBMCs or T cells enriched from blood (not recorded which). The CDR3 DNA reads TGTGCCAGCAGCCGGGGGGGTATGGCGCCGTTAGGTGGCTACACCTTC. Encoded protein: CASSRGGMAPLGGYTF.